The present entry profiles one TCR beta chain with its context. These data are taken from a study of T cells in tuberculosis. Assay: immunoSEQ multiplex PCR; the TCRdb copy retains only in-frame clones and omits some. The table has about 34,000 clones, roughly 90% seen once. The time point here: new active TB diagnosis, blood taken before or within 7 days of starting treatment. This receptor was obtained from an adult with tuberculosis. The sequencing used PBMCs, collected at tuberculosis diagnosis.

CDR3 loop: CAWSSGLAGDNEQFF. The CDR3 nucleotides are TGTGCCTGGAGTTCGGGACTAGCTGGGGACAATGAGCAGTTCTTC. J is TRBJ2-1 and V is TRBV30; TRBD2 matches 9 bases. CDR3 length equals 15 residues. V was clipped by 2 bases and J by 5 bases; unmatched bases: 7. The germline CDR1 and CDR2 sequences are GTSNPN and SVGIG (reference sequence).